The 32 T cell receptor beta chains presented below share a single source sample, sequenced in a study of graft-versus-host responses after intestinal transplantation. Data came from immunoSEQ multiplex PCR; TCRdb stores just in-frame clones and leaves some out. Among roughly 85,000 clones listed, 75% to 95% were seen once. What these receptors recognize is not known. The sample consisted of unstimulated CD8+ T cells sorted from spleen or lymph node cells, taken before transplant. All receptors derive from a human donor who was the organ donor for an intestinal transplant.

The rearrangement uses TRBV11-2 and TRBJ1-5; D is possibly TRBD1 (6 bases). Germline values: CDR1 SGHAT, CDR2 FQNNGV. CDR3 size: 16 residues. V was clipped by 1 base and J by 0 bases, with 10 bases between them. The CDR3 region is CASSLGTDYSNQPQHF. The CDR3 DNA follows: TGTGCCAGCAGCTTAGGGACAGATTATAGCAATCAGCCCCAGCATTTT.

This clone was counted a single time. This sequence joins TRBV6-1 and TRBJ1-6; D is possibly TRBD1 (5 bases). Deletions cut 3 bases from V and 9 bases from J, with 12 bases between. The CDR3 has 14 residues. Germline-derived CDR1 and CDR2 are MNHNS and SASEGT. CDR3 amino acids: CASSEGGGGSPLHF. The CDR3 DNA reads as TGTGCCAGCAGTGAGGGCGGGGGTGGTTCACCCCTCCACTTT.

The chain couples TRBV9 to TRBJ1-1; D possibly corresponds to TRBD1 (6 bases). Germline assignment: CDR1 SGDLS and CDR2 YYNGEE. Trimming shortened V by 0 bases and J by 5 bases, and 14 bases separated the two germline ends. The CDR3 runs to 15 residues. The CDR3 region is CASSVDGRGATEAFF. CDR3 bases: TGTGCCAGCAGCGTAGATGGCAGGGGTGCTACTGAAGCTTTCTTT.

The chain recombines TRBV10-3 with TRBJ2-7, with D possibly TRBD1 on 6 matching bases. Germline CDR1 is ENHRY and CDR2 is SYGVKD. This CDR3 comprises 15 residues. The V and J ends lost 1 base and 2 bases respectively, with 12 bases between them. CDR3 DNA sequence: TGTGCCATCAGTGAGTTGCAGGGGCCCACCTACGAGCAGTACTTC. Translating it yields CAISELQGPTYEQYF.

As regards this clone: A junction boundary mismatches the germline segment, possibly from a read error. The rearrangement uses TRBV7-7 and TRBJ2-2; D could derive from TRBD1 or TRBD2 (5 bases each). Germline V CDR1 and CDR2: SSHAT, FNYEAQ (reference sequence). The CDR3 loop spans 17 amino acids. In DNA, the CDR3 is TGTGCTAGCAGCTTAGATCTTGGGGGAGTGAGCACCGGGGAGCTGTTTTTT. Translation gives CASSLDLGGVSTGELFF.

This clone appeared a single time. CDR3 loop: CASTSGGNQPQHF. In DNA form, the CDR3 reads TGTGCCAGTACCAGCGGGGGCAATCAGCCCCAGCATTTT. The V gene is TRBV19, the J gene TRBJ1-5; D is uncertain. V was clipped by 7 bases and J by 2 bases, with 9 bases between them. Per the germline V gene, CDR1 is LNHDA and CDR2 is SQIVND (reference sequence). CDR3 length equals 13 residues.

The rearrangement joins TRBV5-6 to TRBJ2-3, with D perhaps matching TRBD2 (5 bases). The CDR3 covers 15 residues. In germline, CDR1 is SGHDT, CDR2 YYEEEE. V was cut by 4 bases and J by 0 bases, with 12 bases left in between. CDR3 protein: CASSGRDASTDTQYF. In DNA form, the CDR3 reads TGTGCCAGCAGCGGACGGGATGCTAGCACAGATACGCAGTATTTT.

This sequence joins TRBV6-1 and TRBJ2-7; weak D call: TRBD1 (6 bases). The CDR3 totals 14 residues. Trimming pared 4 bases from V and 6 bases from J, leaving 16 bases between. Looked up from germline, CDR1 is MNHNS and CDR2 is SASEGT. The CDR3 nucleotides read TGTGCCAGCAGTGCAAGGGACAATGGCATCGAGCAGTACTTC. Its protein product is CASSARDNGIEQYF.

The V and J genes are TRBV5-1 and TRBJ2-2; D tentatively reads TRBD1 or TRBD2 (5 bases each). V was pared by 5 bases and J by 4 bases, with 18 bases between. The CDR3 spans 16 residues. CDR1 and CDR2 from the germline V gene are SGHRS and YFSETQ. The DNA of the CDR3 is TGCGCCAGCAGGTATTTGTCAGGGAGTTTCACCGGGGAGCTGTTTTTT. It specifies CASRYLSGSFTGELFF.

DNA of the CDR3: TGTGCCAGCAGCCCCACAGGGGGCAACACCGGGGAGCTGTTTTTT. Translating gives CASSPTGGNTGELFF. V gene TRBV5-6 combines with J gene TRBJ2-2; 9 bases map to TRBD1. The CDR3 contains 15 residues. The germline CDR1 and CDR2 sequences are SGHDT and YYEEEE. The V and J ends lost 4 bases and 2 bases, in that order; junction bases with no gene match: 3.

The J gene is TRBJ2-3, the V gene TRBV25-1, with unresolved D. This CDR3 has 14 amino acids. V was shortened by 2 bases and J by 6 bases, with 12 bases between the two germline ends. Germline loops: CDR1 MGHDK, CDR2 SYGVNS. The CDR3 sequence: CASSEPPVSDTQYF. The CDR3 DNA is TGTGCCAGCAGTGAACCCCCCGTTTCCGATACGCAGTATTTT. The complete variable domain, with remaining parts taken from reference TRBV25-1 and TRBJ2-3, reads EADIYQTPRYLVIGTGKKITLECSQTMGHDKMYWYQQDPGMELHLIHYSYGVNSTEKGDLSSESTVSRIRTEHFPLTLESARPSHTSQYLCASSEPPVSDTQYFGPGTRLTVL.

This chain uses TRBV25-1 with TRBJ2-7; the match to TRBD2 covers 15 bases. CDR1 is MGHDK and CDR2 is SYGVNS in the germline V gene. The CDR3 runs 14 residues. Unmatched junction bases numbered 2, after V lost 5 bases and J lost 6 bases. CDR3 sequence (DNA): TGTGCCAGCAGTCCGGGACTAGCGGGAGGCGAGCAGTACTTC. Amino acid sequence: CASSPGLAGGEQYF.

This chain uses TRBV27 with TRBJ1-1; D unresolved. The CDR3 covers 14 residues. Trimming cost V 4 bases and J 4 bases, with 13 bases left between them. Germline CDR1 is MNHEY and CDR2 is SMNVEV (reference sequence). CDR3 in amino acids: CASSSPDWGTEAFF. The CDR3 coding sequence is TGTGCCAGCAGTTCTCCAGACTGGGGCACTGAAGCTTTCTTT.

This chain uses TRBV5-4 with TRBJ2-1, with TRBD2 matching over 7 bases. V was clipped by 4 bases and J by 9 bases; unmatched bases: 7. Germline loops: CDR1 SGHNT, CDR2 YYREEE (reference sequence). The length of the CDR3 is 13 residues. DNA of the CDR3: TGTGCCAGCAGCCTGGGGACTAACACTGAGCAGTTCTTC. This translates into CASSLGTNTEQFF. Based on the CDR3 plus reference TRBV5-4 and TRBJ2-1, the full variable domain is ETGVTQSPTHLIKTRGQQVTLRCSSQSGHNTVSWYQQALGQGPQFIFQYYREEENGRGNFPPRFSGLQFPNYSSELNVNALELDDSALYLCASSLGTNTEQFFGPGTRLTVL.

This chain uses TRBV9 with TRBJ1-1, with unresolved D. The germline CDR1 and CDR2 sequences are SGDLS and YYNGEE. V was clipped by 3 bases and J by 5 bases, with 8 bases between them. This CDR3 is built from 12 residues. The CDR3, as DNA: TGTGCCAGCAGCGGACCGGGGACTGAAGCTTTCTTT. As protein: CASSGPGTEAFF.

The V call is TRBV19, the J call TRBJ2-7; D may match TRBD1 or TRBD2 (5 bases each). The V and J ends lost 7 bases and 0 bases respectively, with 10 bases between them. Germline CDR1 and CDR2: LNHDA and SQIVND (reference sequence). The CDR3 totals 13 residues. CDR3 amino acids: CASTGDGSYEQYF. As DNA, the CDR3 is TGTGCCAGTACCGGGGACGGCTCCTACGAGCAGTACTTC.

V usage is TRBV4-1 and J usage is TRBJ2-3, with TRBD2 identical over 8 bases. The length of the CDR3 is 16 residues. Germline V gene data show CDR1 as MGHRA and CDR2 as YSYEKL. V shed 1 base and J 0 bases; nucleotides not matched to a gene: 3. CDR3 in amino acids: CASSQGTGGSTDTQYF. CDR3 nucleotide sequence: TGCGCCAGCAGCCAAGGTACGGGGGGGAGCACAGATACGCAGTATTTT.

The chain employs TRBV27 and TRBJ2-1, with D unresolved. The CDR3 length is 13 residues. The V end was cut by 1 base, the J end by 10 bases, with 11 bases between. Germline CDR1 MNHEY, CDR2 SMNVEV (reference sequence). This CDR3 is CASSLFSLEEQFF. In nucleotides, the CDR3 is TGTGCCAGCAGTTTATTTTCCCTAGAAGAGCAGTTCTTC.

The V call is TRBV27, the J call TRBJ1-1, with 11 positions matching TRBD1. The V segment lost 4 bases and the J segment 0 bases; nucleotides outside the gene matches: 1. The length of the CDR3 is 15 residues. Germline assignment: CDR1 MNHEY and CDR2 SMNVEV (reference sequence). This chain's CDR3 is CASSSGQGVNTEAFF. DNA for the CDR3: TGTGCCAGCAGTTCGGGACAGGGGGTGAACACTGAAGCTTTCTTT.

The V call is TRBV11-2, the J call TRBJ2-7, with D perhaps TRBD2 (6 bases). CDR3 size: 15 residues. The V gene lost 3 bases and the J gene lost 0 bases, with 12 bases spanning the gap. Germline lookup yields CDR1 SGHAT and CDR2 FQNNGV. The CDR3 spells CASSLERGTSYEQYF. In nucleotides, the CDR3 is TGTGCCAGCAGCTTGGAACGGGGGACCTCCTACGAGCAGTACTTC.

The chain links TRBV28 to TRBJ2-7; D remains unclear. CDR1 is MDHEN, CDR2 SYDVKM, per germline. The V end was cut by 3 bases, the J end by 2 bases, with 14 bases between. This CDR3 is 15 amino acids long. The chain's CDR3 is CASSFSAAQTYEQYF. CDR3 DNA sequence: TGTGCCAGCAGTTTTTCGGCAGCACAAACCTACGAGCAGTACTTC.

The chain joins TRBV5-1 to TRBJ2-1; D perhaps matches TRBD2 (7 bases). The CDR3 has 19 residues. Trimming removed 4 bases from V and 4 bases from J, with 27 bases in between. Germline loops: CDR1 SGHRS, CDR2 YFSETQ. CDR3 DNA: TGCGCCAGCAGCACACCCGAATATCAATGGGGGGGCCTATACAATGAGCAGTTCTTC. It is translated as CASSTPEYQWGGLYNEQFF. Full variable domain (missing parts from reference TRBV5-1 and TRBJ2-1): KAGVTQTPRYLIKTRGQQVTLSCSPISGHRSVSWYQQTPGQGLQFLFEYFSETQRNKGNFPGRFSGRQFSNSRSEMNVSTLELGDSALYLCASSTPEYQWGGLYNEQFFGPGTRLTVL.

The chain recombines TRBV13 with TRBJ1-4; D ambiguous. Germline-derived CDR1 and CDR2 are PRHDT and FYEKMQ (reference sequence). V lost 0 bases to trimming and J lost 4 bases, with 3 bases between them. This CDR3 has 13 amino acids. CDR3 DNA: TGTGCCAGCAGCTTAGGCTATAATGAAAAACTGTTTTTT. Its translation is CASSLGYNEKLFF.

This chain links TRBV7-9 with TRBJ2-7, with 7 nucleotides matching TRBD1. V lost 5 bases and J lost 0; bases outside the gene matches: 7. The CDR3 extends over 15 amino acids. Germline CDR1 and CDR2: SEHNR and FQNEAQ (reference sequence). DNA of the CDR3: TGTGCCAGCAGCCTTTACAGGGGCCACTCCTACGAGCAGTACTTC. Translated, it gives CASSLYRGHSYEQYF.

This clone was found once. This chain's CDR3 is CASSQDPSGGNTIYF. The DNA of the CDR3 is TGCGCCAGCAGCCAAGACCCGAGCGGAGGAAACACCATATATTTT. The chain employs TRBV4-1 and TRBJ1-3; D remains ambiguous. The V gene's germline CDR1 is MGHRA and CDR2 YSYEKL. V lost 0 bases and J lost 4, with 10 bases in between. The CDR3 spans 15 residues.

The chain couples TRBV7-8 to TRBJ2-1; D not certain. The germline CDR1 and CDR2 sequences are SGHVS and FQNEAQ. With 5 bases removed from V and 0 bases from J, the gap between germline ends came to 26 bases. The CDR3 extends over 20 amino acids. CDR3: CASSPSATGLTLSSYNEQFF. CDR3 bases: TGTGCCAGCAGCCCCTCAGCCACCGGCCTTACCCTGAGCTCCTACAATGAGCAGTTCTTC. Together with reference TRBV7-8 and TRBJ2-1, the CDR3 gives the full variable domain: GAGVSQSPRYKVAKRGQDVALRCDPISGHVSLFWYQQALGQGPEFLTYFQNEAQLDKSGLPSDRFFAERPEGSVSTLKIQRTQQEDSAVYLCASSPSATGLTLSSYNEQFFGPGTRLTVL.

This chain uses TRBV18 with TRBJ1-2; tentatively, D is TRBD1 (5 bases). The CDR3 is 12 residues long. CDR1 is KGHSH, CDR2 LQKENI, per germline. The ends were cut back, 3 bases at V and 8 bases at J, with 10 bases in the middle. CDR3 bases: TGTGCCAGCTCACCGCGGGGCCAGGGCTACACCTTC. Protein product: CASSPRGQGYTF.

The chain joins TRBV10-3 to TRBJ2-7, with 8 bases that match TRBD2. After removal of 7 bases from V and 5 bases from J, the junction contained 7 bases not matched to a gene. Germline CDR1 is ENHRY and CDR2 is SYGVKD. The CDR3 loop spans 13 amino acids. CDR3 DNA: TGTGCCATCAAAGGGGCGGGAGGAAACGAGCAGTACTTC. Its protein is CAIKGAGGNEQYF.

The chain carries TRBV28 and TRBJ2-7; D unresolved. The CDR3 totals 13 residues. Germline V gene sequence: CDR1 MDHEN, CDR2 SYDVKM. The V end was cut by 10 bases, the J end by 0 bases, with 13 bases between. CDR3 in DNA: TGTGCCACTACCTCCTCTTTCTCCTACGAGCAGTACTTC. This encodes CATTSSFSYEQYF.

The chain combines TRBV7-9 with TRBJ1-4; D gene ambiguous. V was shortened by 4 bases and J by 8 bases, with 17 bases between the two germline ends. Germline CDR1 reads SEHNR; CDR2 reads FQNEAQ (reference sequence). The CDR3 contains 15 residues. The CDR3 loop is CASSSMTPREEKLFF. DNA of the CDR3: TGTGCCAGCAGCTCTATGACCCCCCGGGAAGAAAAACTGTTTTTT.

This sequence joins TRBV19 and TRBJ2-1; D may be TRBD2 (5 bases). The germline V gene has CDR1 LNHDA and CDR2 SQIVND (reference sequence). V was shortened by 5 bases and J by 3 bases, with 8 bases between the two germline ends. The CDR3 covers 13 residues. Here the CDR3 reads CASSLGIYNEQFF. The DNA for the CDR3 is TGTGCCAGTAGTCTCGGGATCTACAATGAGCAGTTCTTC.

The chain combines TRBV25-1 with TRBJ1-1, with D perhaps matching TRBD1 (5 bases). CDR3 length equals 13 residues. V was trimmed by 1 base and J by 11 bases, leaving 14 bases between them. In germline, CDR1 is MGHDK, CDR2 SYGVNS. CDR3 residues: CASSEFGGTGAFF. Written as DNA, the CDR3 is TGTGCCAGCAGTGAATTTGGGGGAACTGGGGCTTTCTTT.